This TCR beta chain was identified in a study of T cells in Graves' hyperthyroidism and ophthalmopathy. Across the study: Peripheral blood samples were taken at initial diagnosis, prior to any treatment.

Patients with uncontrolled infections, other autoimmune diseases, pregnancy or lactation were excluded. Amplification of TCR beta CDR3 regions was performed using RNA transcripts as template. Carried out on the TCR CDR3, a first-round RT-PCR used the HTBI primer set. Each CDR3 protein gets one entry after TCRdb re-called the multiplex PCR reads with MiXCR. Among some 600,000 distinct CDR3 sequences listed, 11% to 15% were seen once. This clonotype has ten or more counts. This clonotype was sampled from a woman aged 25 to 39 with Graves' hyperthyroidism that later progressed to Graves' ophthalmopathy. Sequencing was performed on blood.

The CDR3 reads CASSSDPGDTEAFF. CDR3 bases: TGTGCCAGCAGCTCTGATCCGGGGGATACTGAAGCTTTCTTT. The chain combines TRBV11-3 with TRBJ1-1; weak D call: TRBD1 (5 bases). Trimming cost V 4 bases and J 5 bases, with 14 bases left between them. Germline loops: CDR1 SGHNT, CDR2 YENEEA. The CDR3 contains 14 residues. Drawing the rest from reference TRBV11-3 and TRBJ1-1, the complete variable domain is EAGVVQSPRYKIIEKKQPVAFWCNPISGHNTLYWYLQNLGQGPELLIRYENEEAVDDSQLPKDRFSAERLKGVDSTLKIQPAELGDSAVYLCASSSDPGDTEAFFGQGTRLTVV.